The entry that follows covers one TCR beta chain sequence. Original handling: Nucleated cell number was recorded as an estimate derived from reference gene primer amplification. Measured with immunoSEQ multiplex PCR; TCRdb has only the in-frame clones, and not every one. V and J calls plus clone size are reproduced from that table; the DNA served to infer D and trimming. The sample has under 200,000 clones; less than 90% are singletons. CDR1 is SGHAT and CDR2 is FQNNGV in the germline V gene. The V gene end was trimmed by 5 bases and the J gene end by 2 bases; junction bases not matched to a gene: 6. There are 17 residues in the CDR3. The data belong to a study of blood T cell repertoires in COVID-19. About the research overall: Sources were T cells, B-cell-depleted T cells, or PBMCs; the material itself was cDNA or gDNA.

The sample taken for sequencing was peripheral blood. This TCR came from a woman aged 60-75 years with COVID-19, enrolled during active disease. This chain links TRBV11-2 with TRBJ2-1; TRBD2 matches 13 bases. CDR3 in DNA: TGTGCCAGCAGCCCTCGACTAGCGGGAGGCACCTACAATGAGCAGTTCTTC. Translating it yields CASSPRLAGGTYNEQFF.